This TCR beta chain is drawn from a study of CD8+CD57+ T cells in acquired aplastic anemia. Study context: DNA recovered from sorted CD4+ and CD8+ cells had a mean of roughly 3 ug. Findings and caveats of the study: In CD8+ cells, Simpson's diversity showed no significant difference between patients and controls.

Patients who underwent sequencing had shown CD8+CD57+ cell expansion by flow cytometry. Among the patients, all had severe acquired aplastic anemia. At blood sampling, none of the patients had yet received therapy. Genomic DNA served as template for TCR beta VDJ and CDR3 profiling. TCRdb reanalysed the reads using MiXCR and keeps one entry per CDR3 protein. The sample includes about 250,000 distinct CDR3 sequences, around half seen only once; the top ten take over 7.5%. A note on this clonotype: Antigen: not known.

Germline CDR1 reads LNHDA; CDR2 reads SQIVND (reference sequence). The CDR3 runs to 14 residues. Trimming pared 1 base from V and 4 bases from J, leaving 10 bases between. V usage is TRBV19 and J usage is TRBJ1-2; D might be TRBD1 (5 bases). Sequences were obtained from sorted CD4+, CD8+, or CD8+CD57+ T cells (not recorded which) from PBMCs. This TCR came from a human donor with aplastic anemia. The DNA of the CDR3 is TGTGCCAGTAGTATAGGAGAGGGGTTCTATGGCTACACCTTC. This encodes CASSIGEGFYGYTF.